This is a list of T cell receptor beta chains from one sample in a study of CD8 T cells in ankylosing spondylitis. TCRdb used MiXCR to reprocess the 5' RACE reads, holding one entry per CDR3 protein. This sample has a few hundred thousand distinct CDR3 sequences; 8% occur once, and the top ten carry about 15%. Sequenced: blood, either unsorted or a sorted T cell fraction (not recorded which). These receptors came from a male donor with ankylosing spondylitis. Both conserved end residues are part of each CDR3. A D gene is named only where the DNA matches it firmly. Size is stated for part of the rows, as once, few or many counts, or as a class when the clone is expanded.

d_gene	v_gene	abundance	j_gene	CDR3aa	CDR3nt
NA	TRBV21-1	many	TRBJ2-3	CASSSRTGYNFTDTQYF	TGTGCCAGCAGCTCAAGGACAGGGTATAATTTCACAGATACGCAGTATTTT
TRBD2	TRBV20-1	NA	TRBJ2-7	CSARQTQLAGEQYF	TGCAGTGCTAGACAAACCCAACTAGCGGGAGAGCAGTACTTC
NA	TRBV18	NA	TRBJ1-2	CASSPRDNYGYTF	TGTGCCAGCTCACCTCGGGACAACTATGGCTACACCTTC
NA	TRBV19	few	TRBJ2-3	CASSILKGITDTQYF	TGTGCCAGTAGTATTTTAAAGGGGATCACAGATACGCAGTATTTT
NA	TRBV20-1	few	TRBJ1-2	CSARPRERFNYGYTF	TGCAGTGCTAGACCCCGCGAGAGGTTTAACTATGGCTACACCTTC
TRBD1	TRBV5-5	NA	TRBJ1-4	CASSPPSQGTANEKLFF	TGTGCCAGCAGCCCCCCGAGCCAGGGGACAGCTAATGAAAAACTGTTTTTT
TRBD1	TRBV29-1	few	TRBJ1-1	CSGRQGGGNTEAFF	TGCAGCGGCCGACAGGGCGGGGGGAACACTGAAGCTTTCTTT
TRBD1	TRBV29-1	many	TRBJ1-1	CSVGQGVNTEAFF	TGCAGCGTAGGACAGGGGGTGAACACTGAAGCTTTCTTT
NA	TRBV4-2	NA	TRBJ2-5	CASSLGMRDGETQYF	TGTGCCAGCAGCCTAGGGATGCGGGACGGAGAGACCCAGTACTTC
TRBD2	TRBV6-2/TRBV6-3	many	TRBJ2-1	CASSSETSGYYNEQFF	TGTGCCAGCAGTTCCGAGACTAGCGGATACTACAATGAGCAGTTCTTC
TRBD2	TRBV20-1	few	TRBJ2-1	CSASPIAGGSYNEQFF	TGCAGTGCTAGCCCAATAGCGGGAGGATCCTACAATGAGCAGTTCTTC
NA	TRBV10-3	many	TRBJ1-3	CAISGSEAGAGNTIYF	TGTGCCATCAGTGGATCGGAGGCAGGGGCTGGAAACACCATATATTTT
NA	TRBV5-1	few	TRBJ2-4	CASSLELAKNIQYF	TGCGCCAGCAGCTTGGAGCTAGCCAAAAACATTCAGTACTTC
TRBD2	TRBV29-1	few	TRBJ2-3	CSLVGLAGADTQYF	TGCAGCCTTGTCGGACTAGCGGGAGCAGATACGCAGTATTTT
NA	TRBV2	many	TRBJ2-7	CASRGTSSSYEQYF	TGTGCCAGCAGAGGGACATCCAGCTCCTACGAGCAGTACTTC
NA	TRBV4-1	few	TRBJ1-6	CASSQDRVGGNSPLHF	TGCGCCAGCAGCCAAGACAGGGTAGGGGGTAATTCACCCCTCCACTTT
TRBD1	TRBV11-2	few	TRBJ2-7	CASSFLTGTESYEQYF	TGTGCCAGCAGCTTCTTAACCGGGACAGAATCCTACGAGCAGTACTTC
NA	TRBV15	few	TRBJ2-1	CATSRESGSSYNEQFF	TGTGCCACCAGCAGAGAAAGCGGTAGCTCCTACAATGAGCAGTTCTTC
NA	TRBV6-1	NA	TRBJ2-3	CASRTPGQGFMTQYF	TGTGCCAGCAGGACTCCGGGACAAGGGTTCATGACGCAGTATTTT
NA	TRBV20-1	few	TRBJ1-1	CSARPLPTTEAFF	TGCAGTGCCCGCCCCCTCCCTACGACTGAAGCTTTCTTT
NA	TRBV6-2/TRBV6-3	many	TRBJ2-1	CASGSTGRMYNEQFF	TGTGCCAGCGGATCTACAGGGCGGATGTACAATGAGCAGTTCTTC
NA	TRBV7-9	NA	TRBJ2-5	CASIDNRGGIETQYF	TGTGCCAGCATCGACAACAGGGGAGGTATAGAGACCCAGTACTTC
NA	TRBV3-1	few	TRBJ1-3	CASSQGWASGNTIYF	TGTGCCAGCAGCCAAGGATGGGCTTCTGGAAACACCATATATTTT
TRBD2	TRBV7-2	few	TRBJ2-5	CASSGTTSGPETQYF	TGTGCCAGCAGCGGGACGACTAGCGGTCCGGAGACCCAGTACTTC
TRBD2	TRBV7-2	few	TRBJ2-3	CASSKTSGSDTQYF	TGTGCCAGCAGCAAGACTAGCGGGAGTGATACGCAGTATTTT
NA	TRBV5-1	many	TRBJ1-1	CASSLWQMNTEAFF	TGCGCCAGCAGCTTGTGGCAGATGAACACTGAAGCTTTCTTT
NA	TRBV7-9	few	TRBJ2-1	CASSLGRHEQFF	TGTGCCAGCAGCTTAGGGCGCCATGAGCAGTTCTTC
NA	TRBV2	many	TRBJ2-2	CASGTRNTGELFF	TGTGCCAGCGGTACAAGGAACACCGGGGAGCTGTTTTTT
TRBD2	TRBV9	many	TRBJ2-5	CASSPRVTSGGQETQYF	TGTGCCAGCAGCCCCCGCGTGACTAGCGGAGGACAAGAGACCCAGTACTTC
NA	TRBV9	NA	TRBJ2-7	CASSPLGESYEQYF	TGTGCCAGCAGCCCCCTAGGGGAATCCTACGAGCAGTACTTC
NA	TRBV4-1	NA	TRBJ2-4	CASSLIGRGNIQYF	TGCGCCAGCAGCCTGATAGGGCGGGGAAACATTCAGTACTTC
NA	TRBV5-1	few	TRBJ1-1	CASSLNPGAPAFF	TGCGCCAGCAGCTTGAATCCGGGGGCTCCAGCTTTCTTT
NA	TRBV12-3/TRBV12-4	NA	TRBJ1-1	CASWGPGRTEAFF	TGTGCCAGTTGGGGGCCCGGCCGCACTGAAGCTTTCTTT
NA	TRBV6-2/TRBV6-3	many	TRBJ2-7	CASSYGRRTYEQYF	TGTGCCAGCAGTTACGGTCGGAGGACCTACGAGCAGTACTTC
NA	TRBV12-3/TRBV12-4	many	TRBJ2-5	CASSSLLGVQETQYF	TGTGCCAGCAGTTCCCTCCTCGGCGTCCAAGAGACCCAGTACTTC
TRBD2	TRBV6-1	few	TRBJ2-7	CASNRLAGALYEQYF	TGTGCCAGCAACCGACTAGCGGGAGCCCTCTACGAGCAGTACTTC
NA	TRBV7-3	NA	TRBJ1-1	CASSPGPMWTTEAFF	TGTGCCAGCAGCCCTGGACCCATGTGGACCACTGAAGCTTTCTTT
NA	TRBV29-1	many	TRBJ2-7	CSVFTDQRSYEQYF	TGCAGCGTTTTCACGGACCAGAGGTCCTACGAGCAGTACTTC
TRBD1	TRBV5-1	few	TRBJ2-5	CASSWTGQETQYF	TGCGCCAGCAGCTGGACAGGCCAAGAGACCCAGTACTTC
NA	TRBV5-6	many	TRBJ2-5	CASSFRQAGAKTQYF	TGTGCCAGCAGCTTCCGACAGGCGGGAGCAAAGACCCAGTACTTC
NA	TRBV7-3	NA	TRBJ2-5	CASSQRRDPNMRPETQYF	TGTGCCAGCAGCCAGAGAAGGGACCCCAACATGCGGCCAGAGACCCAGTACTTC